This T cell receptor (beta chain) was sequenced during a study of cytotoxic CD8 clonotypes in ibrutinib-treated CLL. Study results and caveats: Sampling time points were not equivalent between sustained-remission and progressing patients. Public clonotypes showed up rarely, and on treatment they shrank or held steady.

This clone was observed a handful of times. Its antigen is unknown. Trimming cost V 4 bases and J 1 base, with 17 bases left between them. This CDR3 has 17 amino acids. Germline V CDR1 and CDR2: SGDLS, YYNGEE. Depth targeted 1 in 200,000 to 1 in 1 million T cells, averaging approximately 9.9x coverage per clonotype. The repertoire was sequenced with immunoSEQ multiplex PCR; TCRdb's copy has only in-frame clones and lacks some. The sample includes approximately 280,000 clones, roughly three quarters of them seen just once. The rearrangement uses TRBV9 and TRBJ2-2; maybe TRBD1 (5 bases). The receptor was isolated from a human donor with chronic lymphocytic leukemia. The material was PBMCs, obtained at disease progression, from a patient treated with ibrutinib. CDR3 region: CASSPRVWQGNTGELFF. CDR3 sequence (DNA): TGTGCCAGCAGCCCTCGTGTGTGGCAGGGGAACACCGGGGAGCTGTTTTTT.